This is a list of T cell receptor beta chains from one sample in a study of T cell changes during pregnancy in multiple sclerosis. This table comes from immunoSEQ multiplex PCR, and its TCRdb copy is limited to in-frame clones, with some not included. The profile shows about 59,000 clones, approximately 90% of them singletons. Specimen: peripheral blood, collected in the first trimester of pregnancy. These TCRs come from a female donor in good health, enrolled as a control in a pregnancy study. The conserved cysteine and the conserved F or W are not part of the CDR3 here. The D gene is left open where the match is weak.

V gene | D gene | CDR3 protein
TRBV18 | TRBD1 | ASSPSGTGNGYT
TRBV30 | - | AWRGGGGYSPLH
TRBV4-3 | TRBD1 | ASSQDLPTGSSFPPHNEQF
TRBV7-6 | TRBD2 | ASSSGLAGWEQY
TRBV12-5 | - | ASGGSLFEGGYT
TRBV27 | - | ASSFSGRNNEQF
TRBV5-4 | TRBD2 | ASSSIGSGGSTSTDTQY
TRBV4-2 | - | ASSQDRSTGYGYT
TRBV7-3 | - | ASSLSGGNRNEQF
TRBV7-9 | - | ASSPQTGPGNTIY
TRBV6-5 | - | ASSQQQSGNTIY
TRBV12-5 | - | ASGPLRQNRSGYT
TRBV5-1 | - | ASSLAGDNEQF
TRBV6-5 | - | ASSYRQKVREKLF
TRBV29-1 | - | SVEHFRGPNSPLH
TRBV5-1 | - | ASSPGAGADTQY
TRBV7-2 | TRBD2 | ASNSGGQQGSEQF
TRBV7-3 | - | ASSISGTSYNEQF
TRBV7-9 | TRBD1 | ASSRGTGVVEETQY
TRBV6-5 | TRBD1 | ASSRRDRSSYEQY
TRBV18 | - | ASSPPSQTDTQY
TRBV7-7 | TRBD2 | ASSLASGGEQF
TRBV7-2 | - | ASSLSRFSTEAF
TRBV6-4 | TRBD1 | ASSEGTGGGTDTQY
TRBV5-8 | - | ASSLDSDTGELF
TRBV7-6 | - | ASSLDQGLQGLQY
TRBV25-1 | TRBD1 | ASSGSPGQRNTEAF
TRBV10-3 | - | AIGKTGRLNTEAF
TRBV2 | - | ASSEMQGRSEAF
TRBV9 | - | ASREDPGAHEQF
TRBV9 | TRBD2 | ASSVAWEGTGELF
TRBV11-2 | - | ASSGPGTINNEQF
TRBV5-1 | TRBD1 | ASSLGGQGLTRNYGYT
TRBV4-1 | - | ASSPIQGSTRGTEAF
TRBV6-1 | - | ASSEALNYGYT
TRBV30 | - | AWRWGPGNTIY
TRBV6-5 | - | ASSYFRNNSPLH
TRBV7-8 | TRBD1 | ASSPRTGGGTEAF
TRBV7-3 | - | ASSLTSPGELF
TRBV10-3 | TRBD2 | AISEFSGPGGADTQY
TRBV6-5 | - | ASSKTGTYEQY
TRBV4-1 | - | ASSQDLAGANYGYT
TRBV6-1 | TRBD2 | ASSEERGWTDTQY
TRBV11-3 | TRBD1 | ASSLRTGSSYEQY
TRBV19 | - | ASSMARGISNQPQH
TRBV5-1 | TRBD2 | ASSFGLAGVLNTQY
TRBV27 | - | ASSPRYRDEQY
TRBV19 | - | ASSIQGSWETQY
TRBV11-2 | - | ASSLDKSSNNEQF
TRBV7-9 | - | ASSLALEAVGDTGELF
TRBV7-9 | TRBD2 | ASSPGTSGGDTQY